The 21 T cell receptor beta chains below all came from one sample that was sequenced in a study of T cell changes during pregnancy in multiple sclerosis. Repertoires were generated with immunoSEQ multiplex PCR, while TCRdb's copy carries only in-frame clones and drops some. The sample records 65,000 to 95,000 clones, 85% to 95% being singletons. This sample comprised peripheral blood, obtained after pregnancy. These receptors were obtained from a female donor in good health, enrolled as a control in a pregnancy study.

This chain links TRBV4-2 with TRBJ2-5, with a possible D match to TRBD2 (5 bases). The CDR3 extends over 13 amino acids. The germline V gene encodes CDR1 LGHNA and CDR2 YNFKEQ. V gave up 4 bases and J gave up 5 bases, with 11 bases separating them. The CDR3: CASSREGWETQYF. The CDR3 DNA follows: TGTGCCAGCAGCCGAGAGGGCTGGGAGACCCAGTACTTC.

V is TRBV7-3 and J is TRBJ1-1; weak D call: TRBD1 (5 bases). The V gene lost 5 bases and the J gene lost 1 base, with 8 bases spanning the gap. This CDR3 has 13 amino acids. From germline, CDR1 is SGHTA and CDR2 FQGTGA. CDR3 nucleotide sequence: TGTGCCAGCAGCCGACAGCCGAACACTGAAGCTTTCTTT. This codes for CASSRQPNTEAFF.

The chain joins TRBV28 to TRBJ2-3, with a weak D call TRBD2 (6 bases). The CDR3 totals 17 residues. CDR1 MDHEN and CDR2 SYDVKM come from the germline V gene. V was pared by 7 bases and J by 1 base, with 21 bases between. The CDR3 coding sequence is TGTGCCAGCACTACGGTCGGGGGAAAGGTTGGCACAGATACGCAGTATTTT. Translated, it gives CASTTVGGKVGTDTQYF.

The J gene is TRBJ1-5, the V gene TRBV19; D possibly corresponds to TRBD1 (6 bases). Trimming removed 8 bases from V and 2 bases from J, with 19 bases in between. There are 16 residues in the CDR3. Germline V CDR1 and CDR2: LNHDA, SQIVND (reference sequence). The CDR3 loop reads CASDDRFGAGNQPQHF. The CDR3 DNA reads TGTGCCAGTGACGACAGGTTCGGGGCAGGCAATCAGCCCCAGCATTTT. Filled out from reference TRBV19 and TRBJ1-5, the complete variable domain reads DGGITQSPKYLFRKEGQNVTLSCEQNLNHDAMYWYRQDPGQGLRLIYYSQIVNDFQKGDIAEGYSVSREKKESFPLTVTSAQKNPTAFYLCASDDRFGAGNQPQHFGDGTRLSIL.

The chain employs TRBV7-2 and TRBJ1-1; D uncertain. The CDR3 sequence is 13 residues long. Trimming took 3 bases from V and 8 from J, leaving 13 bases between them. Germline loops: CDR1 SGHTA, CDR2 FQGNSA. The CDR3 region is CASSFVEAAEAFF. As DNA, the CDR3 is TGTGCCAGCAGCTTCGTAGAAGCGGCCGAAGCTTTCTTT.

The chain links TRBV6-4 to TRBJ2-3, with TRBD2 identical over 8 bases. V dropped 2 bases and J dropped 5; count of bases not matched to a gene: 3. Germline V gene lookup returns CDR1 MRHNA and CDR2 SNTAGT. This CDR3 has 14 residues. CDR3 sequence: CASSDRAGGDTQYF. For the CDR3, the DNA is TGTGCCAGCAGTGACAGGGCGGGAGGAGATACGCAGTATTTT.

The chain joins TRBV7-9 to TRBJ2-1; TRBD2 matches 8 bases. The CDR3 covers 16 residues. The germline V gene encodes CDR1 SEHNR and CDR2 FQNEAQ (reference sequence). Losses at the gene ends were 1 base for V and 5 bases for J; bases not matched to a gene: 7. The DNA of the CDR3 is TGTGCCAGCAGCTTAGGTCGGGGGGGCCTCAACAATGAGCAGTTCTTC. Translated: CASSLGRGGLNNEQFF.

V usage is TRBV15 and J usage is TRBJ2-5; TRBD2 aligns across 11 bases. Germline CDR1 is LNHNV and CDR2 is YYDKDF (reference sequence). V shed 3 bases and J 0 bases; nucleotides not matched to a gene: 0. The CDR3 sequence is 15 residues long. The CDR3 DNA reads as TGTGCCACCAGCAGGGGACTAGCGGACCAAGAGACCCAGTACTTC. Translated, it gives CATSRGLADQETQYF.

The genes are TRBV7-3 and TRBJ2-5; TRBD2 might be the D (7 bases). The CDR3 consists of 18 residues. Trimming stripped 4 bases from V and 1 base from J, with 22 bases between. The germline gives CDR1 SGHTA, CDR2 FQGTGA. CDR3 loop: CASSSALGGREVQETQYF. For the CDR3, the DNA is TGTGCCAGCAGCTCCGCTCTAGGGGGGAGGGAGGTCCAAGAGACCCAGTACTTC.

V usage is TRBV19 and J usage is TRBJ1-5, with a weak D call TRBD1 (6 bases). In germline, CDR1 is LNHDA, CDR2 SQIVND (reference sequence). This CDR3 has 15 amino acids. Trimming pared 5 bases from V and 2 bases from J, leaving 13 bases between. For the CDR3, the DNA is TGTGCCAGTAGTCCGGGGGGGCGAGGCAATCAGCCCCAGCATTTT. This encodes CASSPGGRGNQPQHF.

The rearrangement uses TRBV5-1 and TRBJ1-1, with TRBD1 as a possible D gene (5 bases). This CDR3 contains 16 residues. Germline V gives CDR1 SGHRS, CDR2 YFSETQ. The ends were cut back, 1 base at V and 1 base at J, with 14 bases in the middle. DNA for the CDR3: TGCGCCAGCAGCTTGATCCCAGGGAGGGGGAACACTGAAGCTTTCTTT. Translating gives CASSLIPGRGNTEAFF.

The chain has TRBV28 and TRBJ1-5; maybe TRBD1 (6 bases). Germline CDR1 MDHEN, CDR2 SYDVKM. The CDR3 extends over 17 amino acids. Trimming removed 4 bases at V and 2 bases at J, with 18 bases between. Here the CDR3 DNA reads TGTGCCAGCAGTTCCCCATCAACAGGGAATGGCAATCAGCCCCAGCATTTT. Amino acids: CASSSPSTGNGNQPQHF.

V and J are TRBV6-5 and TRBJ1-5; 7 bases map to TRBD1. This CDR3 is built from 13 residues. Germline loops: CDR1 MNHEY, CDR2 SVGAGI. V shed 5 bases and J 7 bases; nucleotides not matched to a gene: 5. Here the CDR3 DNA reads TGTGCCAGCAGTCAGACAGGGAGACAGCCCCAGCATTTT. Its protein product is CASSQTGRQPQHF.

V usage is TRBV2 and J usage is TRBJ2-2; weak D call: TRBD2 (5 bases). Germline-derived CDR1 and CDR2 are SNHLY and FYNNEI. This CDR3 comprises 14 residues. Trimming pared 4 bases from V and 6 bases from J, leaving 12 bases between. CDR3 amino acids: CASSVGLAAGELFF. The CDR3, as DNA: TGTGCCAGCAGTGTAGGTCTAGCAGCCGGGGAGCTGTTTTTT.

This clone was detected once. The chain has TRBV5-1 and TRBJ1-3; the D is unclear. Between the trimmed V and J ends, which lost 4 bases and 4 bases, there was a span of 12 bases. CDR3 length: 14 residues. Germline CDR1 reads SGHRS; CDR2 reads YFSETQ. The CDR3: CASSLGAVGNTIYF. CDR3 coding DNA: TGCGCCAGCAGCCTCGGAGCAGTCGGAAACACCATATATTTT.

The V call is TRBV6-1, the J call TRBJ2-6, with no clear D. The CDR3 loop spans 14 amino acids. V lost 6 bases to trimming and J lost 0 bases, with 6 bases between them. Germline V gene data show CDR1 as MNHNS and CDR2 as SASEGT. The CDR3 is CASSEISGANVLTF. The CDR3 region has the DNA TGTGCCAGCAGCGAGATCTCTGGGGCCAACGTCCTGACTTTC.

This chain uses TRBV7-8 with TRBJ2-3; TRBD2 aligns across 8 bases. V lost 5 bases and J lost 2; bases outside the gene matches: 9. The CDR3 is 16 residues long. Germline V lookup: CDR1 SGHVS, CDR2 FQNEAQ. For the CDR3, the DNA is TGTGCCAGCAGCCCCCTTGGGCGGGAGGTCACAGATACGCAGTATTTT. Amino acids: CASSPLGREVTDTQYF.

The CDR3 DNA reads TGTGCCAGCAGCGACGTGACTAGCACAGATACGCAGTATTTT. As protein: CASSDVTSTDTQYF. The genes are TRBV7-3 and TRBJ2-3; D is uncertain. Trimming shortened V by 5 bases and J by 0 bases, and 9 bases separated the two germline ends. The germline V gene encodes CDR1 SGHTA and CDR2 FQGTGA. The CDR3 has 14 residues.

V is TRBV9 and J is TRBJ2-5; maybe TRBD2 (6 bases). The germline V gene has CDR1 SGDLS and CDR2 YYNGEE. The CDR3 runs to 16 residues. V was pared by 3 bases and J by 1 base, with 16 bases between. CDR3 nucleotide sequence: TGTGCCAGCAGCGGACGTTATAGCGGAATCCAAGAGACCCAGTACTTC. Amino acid sequence: CASSGRYSGIQETQYF.

The rearrangement uses TRBV4-3 and TRBJ1-2; D ambiguous. In germline, CDR1 is LGHNA, CDR2 YSLEER. The CDR3 loop spans 15 amino acids. V shed 0 bases and J shed 0 bases, with 8 bases lying between them. Written as DNA, the CDR3 is TGCGCCAGCAGCCAAGACCTTCCAGCTAACTATGGCTACACCTTC. Translating gives CASSQDLPANYGYTF.

The rearrangement links TRBV28 to TRBJ1-2; 9 nucleotides align to TRBD1. CDR1 MDHEN and CDR2 SYDVKM come from the germline V gene. This CDR3 has 14 amino acids. The V and J ends lost 5 bases and 4 bases, in that order; junction bases with no gene match: 5. In DNA, the CDR3 is TGTGCCAGCAGTCCGGGACAGGGCCTCTATGGCTACACCTTC. Translated: CASSPGQGLYGYTF.